Listed here are 10 T cell receptor beta chains from one sample, sequenced in a study of T cell changes during pregnancy in multiple sclerosis. The table came from immunoSEQ multiplex PCR; TCRdb's copy has only in-frame clones and leaves some out. The sample lists 45,000 to 50,000 clones, 94% occurring once. The sample consisted of CD8+ T cells from peripheral blood mononuclear cells, taken before pregnancy. The receptors were sampled from a female donor with multiple sclerosis, enrolled in a pregnancy study.

The gene calls are TRBV4-3 and TRBJ2-4; 7 nucleotides line up with TRBD2. This CDR3 region has 14 residues. Germline CDR1 LGHNA, CDR2 YSLEER. After removal of 1 base from V and 5 bases from J, the junction contained 2 bases not matched to a gene. The CDR3: CASSQVGGENIQYF. CDR3 sequence (DNA): TGCGCCAGCAGCCAAGTGGGAGGGGAAAACATTCAGTACTTC.

This chain joins TRBV5-1 and TRBJ2-1; tentative D call: TRBD2 (6 bases). V shed 0 bases and J shed 9 bases, with 22 bases lying between them. The CDR3 consists of 17 residues. Per the germline V gene, CDR1 is SGHRS and CDR2 is YFSETQ. CDR3 residues: CASSLDKPGLAAGEQFF. For the CDR3, the DNA is TGCGCCAGCAGCTTGGATAAACCGGGACTGGCAGCCGGTGAGCAGTTCTTC.

V gene TRBV27 combines with J gene TRBJ1-1; D call uncertain. V shed 5 bases and J shed 4 bases, with 11 bases lying between them. Per germline, CDR1 MNHEY and CDR2 SMNVEV (reference sequence). The CDR3 contains 13 residues. The CDR3 bases are TGTGCCAGCAGTGAAAACCTAAGCACTGAAGCTTTCTTT. The encoded protein is CASSENLSTEAFF.

The V and J genes are TRBV7-9 and TRBJ2-1; 10 nucleotides align to TRBD2. Unmatched junction bases numbered 21, after V lost 7 bases and J lost 9 bases. The germline CDR1 and CDR2 sequences are SEHNR and FQNEAQ (reference sequence). The CDR3 has 18 residues. The CDR3 sequence: CASINLSPPSGRVGEQFF. Here the CDR3 DNA reads TGTGCCAGCATCAATCTCTCACCCCCCAGCGGGAGGGTAGGTGAGCAGTTCTTC.

This chain joins TRBV4-3 and TRBJ2-5; D perhaps matches TRBD2 (5 bases). The CDR3 loop spans 14 amino acids. V lost 0 bases and J lost 3, with 8 bases in between. Germline assignment: CDR1 LGHNA and CDR2 YSLEER. CDR3 sequence reads: CASSQEISEETQYF. The CDR3 DNA reads TGCGCCAGCAGCCAAGAAATTAGCGAAGAGACCCAGTACTTC.

The chain carries TRBV15 and TRBJ2-7; D not resolved. This CDR3 contains 16 residues. CDR1 LNHNV and CDR2 YYDKDF come from the germline V gene (reference sequence). The V and J ends lost 0 bases and 1 base respectively, with 13 bases between them. The CDR3 sequence is CATSRDGVRESYEQYF. DNA of the CDR3: TGTGCCACCAGCAGAGATGGAGTTCGAGAATCCTACGAGCAGTACTTC.

For this clone: This same CDR3 is encoded by further DNA sequences in the sample. CDR3 in amino acids: CASSPKGTSGNEQFF. In DNA, the CDR3 is TGTGCCAGCAGCCCGAAGGGGACTAGCGGCAATGAGCAGTTCTTC. The V and J genes are TRBV7-9 and TRBJ2-1, with 11 nucleotides matching TRBD2. V lost 5 bases and J lost 6; bases outside the gene matches: 6. Germline CDR1 is SEHNR and CDR2 is FQNEAQ (reference sequence). This CDR3 has 15 residues.

The chain is built from TRBV14 and TRBJ2-1; D gene uncertain. The CDR3 has 14 amino acids. Germline V CDR1 and CDR2: SGHDN, FVKESK. The ends were cut back, 1 base at V and 3 bases at J, with 7 bases in the middle. The CDR3 coding sequence is TGTGCCAGCAGCCAAGTTCAGATCTACAATGAGCAGTTCTTC. It codes for CASSQVQIYNEQFF.

The chain employs TRBV9 and TRBJ2-2, with D possibly TRBD2 on 5 matching bases. In germline, CDR1 is SGDLS, CDR2 YYNGEE. Trimming took off 0 bases at V and 6 bases at J, with 18 bases between the two ends. The CDR3 covers 17 residues. The CDR3 sequence is CASSVEVRVARAGELFF. CDR3 DNA sequence: TGTGCCAGCAGCGTAGAAGTGCGAGTAGCGAGGGCCGGGGAGCTGTTTTTT.

The rearrangement uses TRBV10-3 and TRBJ2-7; 9 bases fit TRBD1. In germline, CDR1 is ENHRY, CDR2 SYGVKD. V gave up 3 bases and J gave up 3 bases; unmatched junction bases: 6. The CDR3 covers 15 residues. The CDR3 DNA reads TGTGCCATCAGTGAAGCAGGGGGACAGGGCTACGAGCAGTACTTC. Protein: CAISEAGGQGYEQYF.